A selection of T cell receptor beta chains follows, all from one sample in a study of T cells in Graves' hyperthyroidism and ophthalmopathy. TCRdb used MiXCR to reprocess the multiplex PCR reads, holding one entry per CDR3 protein. The repertoire holds some 400,000 distinct CDR3 sequences, with about 13% as singletons. Sequences were obtained from blood. All receptors derive from a young man with Graves' hyperthyroidism that later progressed to Graves' ophthalmopathy. Each CDR3 is given with its conserved first and last residue. The D gene is left open where the match is weak. The size of a clone is reported for some rows only, either as once, few or many, or as a class for expanded clones.

CDR3 protein	CDR3 DNA	J gene	clone size	D gene	V gene
CASSYSRGSAIQYF	TGTGCCAGCAGCTATTCGCGGGGGAGCGCCATTCAGTACTTC	TRBJ2-4	many	TRBD2	TRBV11-1
CASIPGQGRIEQYF	TGTGCCAGCATACCGGGACAGGGGAGGATCGAGCAGTACTTC	TRBJ2-7	NA	TRBD1	TRBV7-2
CSAPASRQGPYEQYF	TGCAGTGCCCCCGCCTCTAGACAGGGCCCCTACGAGCAGTACTTC	TRBJ2-7	NA	TRBD1	TRBV20-1
CAWKYGTAEAFF	TGTGCCTGGAAGTACGGGACAGCTGAAGCTTTCTTT	TRBJ1-1	NA	TRBD1	TRBV30
CASRDIPRDGYTF	TGTGCCAGCAGAGATATTCCGAGGGATGGCTACACCTTC	TRBJ1-2	many	NA	TRBV28
CASSFGRGLSEAFF	TGTGCCAGCAGCTTCGGTAGGGGCTTGTCTGAAGCTTTCTTT	TRBJ1-1	many	NA	TRBV7-3
CASSLGFPTYEQYF	TGTGCCAGCAGTTTAGGGTTTCCAACCTACGAGCAGTACTTC	TRBJ2-7	few	NA	TRBV28
CASSSLLEQYF	TGTGCCAGCAGCTCCCTTCTCGAGCAGTACTTC	TRBJ2-7	NA	NA	TRBV11-3
CASTQAGRGNTEAFF	TGTGCCAGCACCCAGGCAGGGAGAGGGAACACTGAAGCTTTCTTT	TRBJ1-1	NA	NA	TRBV28
CASSLEGDRWPQYF	TGTGCCAGCAGCTTGGAGGGGGACCGATGGCCCCAGTACTTC	TRBJ2-5	few	NA	TRBV5-5
CASSLFRQGWYNSPLHF	TGTGCCAGCAGTTTATTCAGACAGGGGTGGTATAATTCACCCCTCCACTTT	TRBJ1-6	many	TRBD1	TRBV28
CASSHLSRGDEKLFF	TGCGCCAGCAGCCACCTGAGCAGGGGGGATGAAAAACTGTTTTTT	TRBJ1-4	NA	TRBD1	TRBV4-1
CASRPDRSYGYTF	TGCGCCAGCAGACCCGACAGAAGCTATGGCTACACCTTC	TRBJ1-2	many	NA	TRBV5-1
CASSEAMGIYEQYF	TGTGCCAGCAGTGAGGCAATGGGTATCTACGAGCAGTACTTC	TRBJ2-7	many	NA	TRBV2
CASSLGQGADGYTF	TGTGCCAGCAGTTTAGGACAGGGGGCAGATGGCTACACCTTC	TRBJ1-2	many	TRBD1	TRBV12-3/TRBV12-4
CASRDLRSEQFF	TGCGCCAGCAGGGACCTTAGGAGTGAGCAGTTCTTC	TRBJ2-1	few	NA	TRBV4-1
CASSHQLTLNTEAFF	TGTGCCAGCAGCCATCAACTTACACTGAACACTGAAGCTTTCTTT	TRBJ1-1	NA	NA	TRBV7-9
CASSSTGGAADTQYF	TGTGCCAGCAGTTCGACCGGGGGGGCGGCAGATACGCAGTATTTT	TRBJ2-3	few	TRBD2	TRBV6-5
CAWSVGTSGAQETQYF	TGTGCCTGGAGTGTTGGGACTAGCGGGGCCCAAGAGACCCAGTACTTC	TRBJ2-5	many	TRBD2	TRBV30
CASSSTTGYTEQFF	TGTGCCAGCAGCTCCACCACAGGGTATACTGAGCAGTTCTTC	TRBJ2-1	many	NA	TRBV7-2
CATATLTYEQYF	TGTGCCACCGCAACTCTCACCTACGAGCAGTACTTC	TRBJ2-7	NA	NA	TRBV10-3
CASSANRDTQYF	TGTGCCAGCAGCGCAAACAGGGATACGCAGTATTTT	TRBJ2-3	many	NA	TRBV7-9
CSARGNRVNQPQHF	TGCAGTGCTAGGGGAAACAGGGTTAATCAGCCCCAGCATTTT	TRBJ1-5	NA	NA	TRBV20-1
CASSLLAGRGGEQFF	TGCGCCAGCAGCTTGTTGGCAGGGAGGGGCGGTGAGCAGTTCTTC	TRBJ2-1	NA	TRBD2	TRBV5-1
CASSIGTPANTGELFF	TGTGCCAGCAGCATCGGGACCCCCGCGAACACCGGGGAGCTGTTTTTT	TRBJ2-2	once	NA	TRBV5-5
CASSPGTGPYNEQFF	TGTGCCAGCAGCCCTGGGACAGGCCCCTACAATGAGCAGTTCTTC	TRBJ2-1	once	TRBD1	TRBV5-5
CASSYGGVNTEAFF	TGTGCCAGCAGCTATGGGGGAGTGAACACTGAAGCTTTCTTT	TRBJ1-1	many	NA	TRBV7-6
CSVEVLTDNNYGYTF	TGCAGCGTTGAAGTCTTGACGGATAATAACTATGGCTACACCTTC	TRBJ1-2	few	NA	TRBV29-1
CASSGRSSGNTIYF	TGTGCCAGCAGCGGACGGAGCTCTGGAAACACCATATATTTT	TRBJ1-3	many	NA	TRBV9
CASSSTPPTGVYRSYEQYF	TGTGCCAGCAGCTCCACTCCCCCGACGGGGGTCTATCGCTCCTACGAGCAGTACTTC	TRBJ2-7	NA	NA	TRBV7-8
CAWTSGNTDTQYF	TGTGCCTGGACTAGCGGAAACACAGATACGCAGTATTTT	TRBJ2-3	many	TRBD2	TRBV30
CASSEQGGGRFNEQFF	TGCGCCAGCAGTGAGCAGGGGGGGGGTCGATTCAATGAGCAGTTCTTC	TRBJ2-1	many	NA	TRBV10-2
CASSNLTGGKNIQYF	TGTGCCAGCAGCAACCTGACAGGGGGCAAAAACATTCAGTACTTC	TRBJ2-4	NA	TRBD1	TRBV9
CATYRDRGRGSNEKLFF	TGTGCCACCTACCGGGACAGGGGGCGCGGATCTAATGAAAAACTGTTTTTT	TRBJ1-4	NA	TRBD1	TRBV24-1
CASTKITGELFF	TGTGCCAGCACCAAAATCACCGGGGAGCTGTTTTTT	TRBJ2-2	NA	NA	TRBV5-6
CASSFWTGSGELFF	TGTGCCAGCAGTTTCTGGACAGGGTCCGGGGAGCTGTTTTTT	TRBJ2-2	many	TRBD1	TRBV12-3/TRBV12-4
CASSLVRGNEQYF	TGTGCCAGCAGCTTGGTCAGGGGAAACGAGCAGTACTTC	TRBJ2-7	few	NA	TRBV11-1
CASRPGQGRWYEQYF	TGTGCCAGCAGACCCGGACAGGGGAGGTGGTACGAGCAGTACTTC	TRBJ2-7	few	TRBD1	TRBV7-9
CASSVGTAFTGELFF	TGCGCCAGCAGTGTAGGGACAGCTTTCACCGGGGAGCTGTTTTTT	TRBJ2-2	many	TRBD1	TRBV10-2
CASSPLGGGGKTEAFF	TGTGCCAGCAGCCCTCTCGGGGGCGGAGGGAAAACTGAAGCTTTCTTT	TRBJ1-1	many	NA	TRBV12-3/TRBV12-4